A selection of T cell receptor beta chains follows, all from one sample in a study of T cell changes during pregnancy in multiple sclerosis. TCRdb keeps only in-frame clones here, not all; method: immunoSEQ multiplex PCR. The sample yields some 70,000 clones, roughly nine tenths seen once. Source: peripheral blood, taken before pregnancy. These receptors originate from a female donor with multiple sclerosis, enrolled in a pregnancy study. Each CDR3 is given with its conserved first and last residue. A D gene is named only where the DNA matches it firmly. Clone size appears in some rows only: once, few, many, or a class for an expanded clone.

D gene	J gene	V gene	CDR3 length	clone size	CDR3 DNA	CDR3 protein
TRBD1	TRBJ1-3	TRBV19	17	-	TGTGCCAGTAGTCACACGACAGGGACACACTCTGGAAACACCATATATTTT	CASSHTTGTHSGNTIYF
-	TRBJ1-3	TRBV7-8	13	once	TGTGCCAGCAGCTTAAACGGACTAAACACCATATATTTT	CASSLNGLNTIYF
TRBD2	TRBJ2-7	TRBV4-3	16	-	TGCGCCAGCAGCCAAGATTCCCGGACTAGCTTCAGCGAGCAGTACTTC	CASSQDSRTSFSEQYF
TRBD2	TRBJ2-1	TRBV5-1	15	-	TGCGCCAGCAGCTTAGGAGTCCGGGAGGGGGATGAGCAGTTCTTC	CASSLGVREGDEQFF
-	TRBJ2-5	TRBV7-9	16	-	TGTGCCAGCAGCCTTATGCCCCCATCGGTCGGAGAGACCCAGTACTTC	CASSLMPPSVGETQYF
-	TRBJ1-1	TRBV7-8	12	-	TGTGCCAGCAGCTTCATTGTCACTGAAGCTTTCTTT	CASSFIVTEAFF
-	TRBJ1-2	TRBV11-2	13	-	TGTGCCAGCAGCGGATGGGCCGACTATGGCTACACCTTC	CASSGWADYGYTF
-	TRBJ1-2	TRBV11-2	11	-	TGTGCCGTCCTGGGGCGGAATGGCTACACCTTC	CAVLGRNGYTF
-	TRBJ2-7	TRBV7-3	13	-	TGTGCCAGCAGCTCCCAGGGAGGCTACGAGCAGTACTTC	CASSSQGGYEQYF
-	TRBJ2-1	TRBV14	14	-	TGTGCCAGCAGCCAAGATCTTGGAGGTAATGAGCAGTTCTTC	CASSQDLGGNEQFF
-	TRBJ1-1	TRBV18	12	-	TGTGCCAGCTCACCCCGTAAGGGGCAAGCTTTCTTT	CASSPRKGQAFF
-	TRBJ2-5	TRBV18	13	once	TGTGCCAGCTCACCCGACCGGGTACAGACCCAGTACTTC	CASSPDRVQTQYF
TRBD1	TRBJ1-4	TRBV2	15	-	TGTGCCAGCAGGCTACAGGGGTTGCGGGAAGAAAAACTGTTTTTT	CASRLQGLREEKLFF
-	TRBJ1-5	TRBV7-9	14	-	TGTGCCAGCAGCTTGGCCGGGAGCAATCAGCCCCAGCATTTT	CASSLAGSNQPQHF
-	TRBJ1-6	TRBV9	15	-	TGTGCCAGCAGCGTAGATGGGCACTATAATTCACCCCTCCACTTT	CASSVDGHYNSPLHF
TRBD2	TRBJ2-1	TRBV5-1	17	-	TGCGCCAGCAGCCCGGGGGCGGTTGGACTAGCGGTTAATGAGCAGTTCTTC	CASSPGAVGLAVNEQFF
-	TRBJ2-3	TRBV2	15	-	TGTGCCAGCAGTGAAGGGGCAGCAAACACAGATACGCAGTATTTT	CASSEGAANTDTQYF
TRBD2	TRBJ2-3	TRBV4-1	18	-	TGCGCCAGCAGCCAAGATCCGATTATTAGCGGGGGCACAGATACGCAGTATTTT	CASSQDPIISGGTDTQYF
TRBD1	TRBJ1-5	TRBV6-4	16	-	TGTGCCAGCAGCCCCCATGGCGGGACAGGGAGTCAGCCCCAGCATTTT	CASSPHGGTGSQPQHF
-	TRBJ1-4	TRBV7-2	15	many	TGTGCCAGCAGCTTAAAACCAGGCATTAACGAAAAACTGTTTTTT	CASSLKPGINEKLFF
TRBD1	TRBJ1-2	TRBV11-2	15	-	TGTGCCAGCAGCCTCCAAACCGGGACAGGGGAAGGCTACACCTTC	CASSLQTGTGEGYTF
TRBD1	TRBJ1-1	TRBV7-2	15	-	TGTGCCAGCAGCTTTCTACGGGACAGTATGACTGAAGCTTTCTTT	CASSFLRDSMTEAFF
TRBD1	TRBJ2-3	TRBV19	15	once	TGTGCCAGTAGTCCGTGGACAGGGGGAAAGCATACGCAGTATTTT	CASSPWTGGKHTQYF
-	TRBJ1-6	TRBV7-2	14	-	TGTGCCAGCAGCTTAGAAGTACGGGATTCACCCCTCCACTTT	CASSLEVRDSPLHF
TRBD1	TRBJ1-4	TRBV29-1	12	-	TGCAGCGTCGGGACAGTTAATGAAAAACTGTTTTTT	CSVGTVNEKLFF
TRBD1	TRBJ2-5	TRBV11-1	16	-	TGTGCCAGCAGCTTAATGCGGACAGGACCCCAAGAGACCCAGTACTTC	CASSLMRTGPQETQYF
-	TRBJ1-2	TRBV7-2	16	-	TGTGCCAGCAGCTCGTATACAGAGTCAGAGTACTATGGCTACACCTTC	CASSSYTESEYYGYTF
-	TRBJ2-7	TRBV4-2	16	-	TGTGCCAGCAGACAGACCTTGGCAGGGGTCTCCTACGAGCAGTACTTC	CASRQTLAGVSYEQYF
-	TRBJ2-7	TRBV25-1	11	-	TGTGCCAGCAGTGAGCGTTACGAGCAGTACTTC	CASSERYEQYF
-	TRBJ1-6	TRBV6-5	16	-	TGTGCCAGCAGTTGGACGGTGGGGCTCAATAATTCACCCCTCCACTTT	CASSWTVGLNNSPLHF
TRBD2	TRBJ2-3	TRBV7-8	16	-	TGTGCCAGCAGCTCCCGACTAGCGGGAGCCTGGAATACGCAGTATTTT	CASSSRLAGAWNTQYF
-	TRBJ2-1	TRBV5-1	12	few	TGCGCCAGCAGAATAATCCCCGATGAGCAGTTCTTC	CASRIIPDEQFF
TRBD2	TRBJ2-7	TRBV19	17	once	TGTGCCAGTAGTACAAACAAATGGGCGGGAGGGTCCTACGAGCAGTACTTC	CASSTNKWAGGSYEQYF
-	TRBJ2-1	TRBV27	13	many	TGTGCCAGCAGTTTATCAGCGAACAATGAGCAGTTCTTC	CASSLSANNEQFF
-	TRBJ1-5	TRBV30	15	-	TGTGCCTGGAGTGTACGACTCCTTAGCAATCAGCCCCAGCATTTT	CAWSVRLLSNQPQHF
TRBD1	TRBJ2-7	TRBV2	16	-	TGTGCCAGCAGTGGCGTGACAGGGGGCGCCCAGTACGAGCAGTACTTC	CASSGVTGGAQYEQYF
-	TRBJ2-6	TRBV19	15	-	TGTGCCAGTAGTATAAGCGACTCTGGGGCCAACGTCCTGACTTTC	CASSISDSGANVLTF
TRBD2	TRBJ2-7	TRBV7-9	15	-	TGTGCCAGCAGCTTACCGCTAGCGGGAGCAGGCGAGCAGTACTTC	CASSLPLAGAGEQYF
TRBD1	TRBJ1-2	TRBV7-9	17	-	TGTGCCAGCAGCTTAGTTGGAGGGGGCTCTCCCAACTATGGCTACACCTTC	CASSLVGGGSPNYGYTF
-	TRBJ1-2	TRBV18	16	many	TGTGCCAGCTCATCCCCGAACCAGGGAAATCTATATGGCTACACCTTC	CASSSPNQGNLYGYTF
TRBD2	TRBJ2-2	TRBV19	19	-	TGTGCCAGTAGTGCACGGCTCGGGACTAGCGGGAGTCGGACCGGGGAGCTGTTTTTT	CASSARLGTSGSRTGELFF
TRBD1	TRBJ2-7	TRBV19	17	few	TGTGCCAGTAGCCCCGAGGGCGGGACAGGGGGCTGGGACGAGCAGTACTTC	CASSPEGGTGGWDEQYF
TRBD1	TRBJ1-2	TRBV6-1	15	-	TGTGCCAGCAGTGAAAAGCGGGACAGGACCTATGGCTACACCTTC	CASSEKRDRTYGYTF
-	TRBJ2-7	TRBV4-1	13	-	TGCGCCAGCAGCCCGACCGACAGCGCCGAGCAGTACTTC	CASSPTDSAEQYF
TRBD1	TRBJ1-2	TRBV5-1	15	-	TGCGCCAGCAGCTTTGACAGGGGGACCGACTATGGCTACACCTTC	CASSFDRGTDYGYTF
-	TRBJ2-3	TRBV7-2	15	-	TGTGCCAGCAGCTTAACGGGACAATCCACAGATACGCAGTATTTT	CASSLTGQSTDTQYF
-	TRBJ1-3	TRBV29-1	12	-	TGCAGCGCCCACAGGGCGGGAGACACCATATATTTT	CSAHRAGDTIYF
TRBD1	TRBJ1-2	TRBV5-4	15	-	TGTGCCAGCAGCAGACAGACAGGGGCTAACTATGGCTACACCTTC	CASSRQTGANYGYTF
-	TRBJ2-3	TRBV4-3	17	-	TGCGCCAGCAGCCAAATGCCGGGGGCGGGGGACGCAGATACGCAGTATTTT	CASSQMPGAGDADTQYF
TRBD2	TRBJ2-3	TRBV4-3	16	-	TGCGCCAGCAGCCCTCAGCTAGCGGGGGGGGCAGATACGCAGTATTTT	CASSPQLAGGADTQYF
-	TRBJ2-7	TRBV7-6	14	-	TGTGCCACCTCGGACAGTTCGTCTCGTACCGAGCAGTACTTC	CATSDSSSRTEQYF
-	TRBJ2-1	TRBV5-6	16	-	TGTGCCAGCAGCTCCACCGGCGGGGGCCACGACAATGAGCAGTTCTTC	CASSSTGGGHDNEQFF
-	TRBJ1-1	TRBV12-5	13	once	TGTGCTAGTGGTTTGATGGGAGACACTGAAGCTTTCTTT	CASGLMGDTEAFF